The 2 T cell receptor beta chains below all came from one sample that was sequenced in a study of blood T cell repertoires in COVID-19. The table came from immunoSEQ multiplex PCR; TCRdb's copy has only in-frame clones and leaves some out. The sample contains more than 90,000 clones, less than 80% of which appear only once. The sample taken for sequencing was peripheral blood. The receptors originated from a man aged 50 to 60 with acute or convalescent COVID-19.

This clone was observed a single time. J is TRBJ2-2 and V is TRBV5-1; D uncertain. This CDR3 comprises 13 residues. Germline CDR1 reads SGHRS; CDR2 reads YFSETQ. Trimming cost V 4 bases and J 4 bases, with 8 bases left between them. The CDR3: CASSPSGTGELFF. CDR3 coding DNA: TGCGCCAGCAGCCCGTCGGGCACCGGGGAGCTGTTTTTT.

This clone has a handful of counts. The J gene is TRBJ1-2, the V gene TRBV10-2, with D possibly TRBD1 on 5 matching bases. The CDR3 has 14 residues. Germline V lookup: CDR1 WSHSY, CDR2 SAAADI. Trimming removed 4 bases from V and 8 bases from J, with 17 bases in between. The CDR3 DNA follows: TGCGCCAGCAGTGGGGGAAGGGTCGCAGGGGGCTACACCTTC. It translates to CASSGGRVAGGYTF.